Following are 3 T cell receptor beta chains from one sample sequenced in a study of shared clonotypes between healthy human individuals. Produced via immunoSEQ multiplex PCR; TCRdb's table is partial and in-frame only. In the table there are 450,000 to 600,000 clones, approximately 79% of which are singletons. The sequenced sample consisted of PBMCs. All receptors derive from a woman in her 40s in good health. Some clones in this sample may be carry-over from other donors' samples.

V and J are TRBV25-1 and TRBJ2-7; the D gene is possibly TRBD2 (5 bases). V was shortened by 1 base and J by 4 bases, with 11 bases between the two germline ends. Germline CDR1 is MGHDK and CDR2 is SYGVNS. The CDR3 contains 14 residues. The CDR3 sequence: CASSELTRQYEQYF. DNA for the CDR3: TGTGCCAGCAGTGAATTAACTAGGCAGTACGAGCAGTACTTC.

This chain links TRBV6-5 with TRBJ2-7; 11 bases match TRBD1. The germline V gene encodes CDR1 MNHEY and CDR2 SVGAGI. J gave up 7 bases and V 2 bases, and 4 bases lay outside the gene matches. This CDR3 has 14 amino acids. This CDR3 reads CASSYGQGAGEQYF. The DNA of the CDR3 is TGTGCCAGCAGTTACGGACAGGGGGCAGGGGAGCAGTACTTC.

J is TRBJ2-1 and V is TRBV18; 10 bases agree with TRBD2. There are 19 residues in the CDR3. Germline V CDR1 and CDR2: KGHSH, LQKENI. Trimming removed 3 bases from V and 0 bases from J; junction bases left unmatched: 11. CDR3 protein: CASSPQLSSGGSSYNEQFF. CDR3 bases: TGTGCCAGCTCACCTCAATTATCTAGCGGGGGAAGCTCCTACAATGAGCAGTTCTTC.